This TCR beta chain appears in the sequencing data of a study of T cell responses to AZD1222 COVID-19 vaccine. Overall study findings and caveats: Scientists sampled the repertoires only once the peak T cell response had passed.

The repertoire was sequenced with immunoSEQ multiplex PCR; TCRdb's copy has only in-frame clones and lacks some. Here the sample spans 90,000 to 130,000 clones, around 90% being singletons. Germline V gene lookup returns CDR1 MDHEN and CDR2 SYDVKM. The ends were cut back, 5 bases at V and 1 base at J, with 12 bases in the middle. CDR3 length: 15 amino acids. On this clone itself: Its antigen is unknown.

The sample in question was peripheral blood, obtained on day 0 of AZD1222 vaccination. The V call is TRBV28, the J call TRBJ1-5; D uncertain. This TCR was sampled from an adult in good health. The CDR3 DNA follows: TGTGCCAGCAGTAGAACCAGGCAAAGCAATCAGCCCCAGCATTTT. It translates to CASSRTRQSNQPQHF.